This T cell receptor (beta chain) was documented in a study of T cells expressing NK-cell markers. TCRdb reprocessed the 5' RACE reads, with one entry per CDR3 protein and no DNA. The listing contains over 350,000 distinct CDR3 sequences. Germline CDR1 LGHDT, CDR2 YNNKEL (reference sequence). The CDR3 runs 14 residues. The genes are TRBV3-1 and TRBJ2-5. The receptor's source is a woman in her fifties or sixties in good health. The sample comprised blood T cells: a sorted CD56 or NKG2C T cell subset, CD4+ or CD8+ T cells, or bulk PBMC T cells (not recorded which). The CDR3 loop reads CASRTTKLVETQYF.